One sample yielded the 29 T cell receptor beta chains listed below, sequenced in a study of T-cell memory formation after mild COVID-19. TCRdb recomputed calls from the 5' RACE reads with MiXCR, one row per CDR3 protein. The sample yields approximately 300,000 distinct CDR3 sequences, 15% to 20% seen once. Material for sequencing was PBMCs or a T cell subset sorted from them (not recorded which). The receptors stem from a young man who had mild COVID-19 (a few samples of this study predate the infection). Cell type and time point are not known.

In its sample, this clonotype was seen many times. This chain connects TRBV7-3 to TRBJ2-3; D remains unclear. From germline, CDR1 is SGHTA and CDR2 FQGTGA. V dropped 4 bases and J dropped 2 bases, with 7 bases sitting between them. This CDR3 contains 13 residues. CDR3 in DNA: TGTGCCAGCAGCTCCCCCAACACAGATACGCAGTATTTT. Translating it yields CASSSPNTDTQYF.

The chain combines TRBV15 with TRBJ2-3, with TRBD1 as a possible D gene (6 bases). The CDR3 extends over 15 amino acids. Trimming removed 2 bases from V and 0 bases from J, with 9 bases in between. Germline lookup yields CDR1 LNHNV and CDR2 YYDKDF (reference sequence). CDR3 sequence: CATSRRGFSTDTQYF. The DNA for the CDR3 is TGTGCCACCAGCAGAAGGGGGTTCAGCACAGATACGCAGTATTTT.

The chain employs TRBV5-1 and TRBJ1-5; TRBD1 matches 7 bases. V gave up 1 base and J gave up 7 bases; unmatched junction bases: 8. The CDR3 is 15 amino acids. CDR1 and CDR2 (germline): SGHRS, YFSETQ. The CDR3 here is CASSLTGDFRQPQHF. The CDR3 region has the DNA TGCGCCAGCAGCTTGACAGGGGATTTCAGGCAGCCCCAGCATTTT.

This clonotype has only a few counts. This rearrangement joins TRBV12-3 or TRBV12-4 to TRBJ2-3; 8 bases are shared with TRBD2. Trimming cost V 5 bases and J 4 bases; bases outside gene matches: 8. CDR3 length equals 15 residues. CDR3 DNA: TGTGCCAGCAGTCCCCGCGGGGGGATGGCAGATACGCAGTATTTT. Protein: CASSPRGGMADTQYF.

The chain joins TRBV5-1 to TRBJ2-3, with 7 bases matching TRBD2. Looked up from germline, CDR1 is SGHRS and CDR2 is YFSETQ. V shed 0 bases, J shed 2 bases, and the junction held 3 bases outside the gene matches. CDR3 length: 15 residues. CDR3 in DNA: TGCGCCAGCAGCTTGGCCCGGGGGGACACAGATACGCAGTATTTT. Its protein is CASSLARGDTDTQYF.

This chain links TRBV19 with TRBJ2-2, with 7 bases identical to TRBD2. The CDR3 covers 14 residues. J lost 1 base, V lost 5 bases, and 1 base had no gene match. Germline assignment: CDR1 LNHDA and CDR2 SQIVND (reference sequence). The CDR3 sequence is CASSWTRNTGELFF. The CDR3 nucleotides are TGTGCCAGTAGTTGGACTAGGAACACCGGGGAGCTGTTTTTT.

Note on this clonotype: A junction boundary mismatches the germline segment, possibly from a read error. The V call is TRBV5-8, the J call TRBJ1-1; D is ambiguous. From germline, CDR1 is SGHTS and CDR2 YDEGEE. CDR3 length: 12 amino acids. The CDR3 region is CASSIMNTEALF. In DNA, the CDR3 is TGTGCCAGCAGCATTATGAACACTGAAGCTTTATTT.

The rearrangement uses TRBV5-1 and TRBJ1-1; D is unclear. CDR1 is SGHRS and CDR2 is YFSETQ in the germline V gene. The CDR3 has 15 amino acids. Deletions cut 4 bases from V and 1 base from J, with 14 bases between. The CDR3 sequence is CASSAILRQNTEAFF. The CDR3 DNA follows: TGCGCCAGCAGCGCAATTCTTAGGCAGAACACTGAAGCTTTCTTT.

A note on this clonotype: A junction boundary mismatches the germline segment, possibly from a read error. This chain links TRBV25-1 with TRBJ2-7; a possible D gene is TRBD2 (6 bases). The length of the CDR3 is 13 residues. Germline CDR1 is MGHDK and CDR2 is SYGVNS. The CDR3 loop reads CAIGTRFTYEKYF. The CDR3 DNA follows: TGTGCCATCGGGACTCGATTCACCTACGAGAAGTACTTC.

This clonotype was observed a few times. The gene calls are TRBV4-1 and TRBJ2-7; perhaps TRBD1 as D (6 bases). This CDR3 is built from 14 residues. Trimming cost V 1 base and J 3 bases, with 10 bases left between them. Germline lookup yields CDR1 MGHRA and CDR2 YSYEKL. The CDR3 loop is CASSQGAQGYEQYF. Written as DNA, the CDR3 is TGCGCCAGCAGCCAAGGGGCACAGGGCTACGAGCAGTACTTC.

This clonotype was recorded at least ten times. The chain recombines TRBV7-2 with TRBJ1-1, with 10 positions matching TRBD1. Trimming removed 5 bases from V and 1 base from J; junction bases left unmatched: 4. Per germline, CDR1 SGHTA and CDR2 FQGNSA. The CDR3 spans 15 residues. The CDR3 region has the DNA TGTGCCAGCAGCCCGTGGACAGGGGGGAACACTGAAGCTTTCTTT. This codes for CASSPWTGGNTEAFF.

This clonotype showed up just a few times. The J gene is TRBJ1-5, the V gene TRBV6-2 or TRBV6-3; TRBD1 matches at 8 bases. The CDR3 length is 18 residues. The junction had 9 bases not matched to a gene; V was cut back by 0 bases and J by 2 bases. The germline V gene encodes CDR1 MNHEY and CDR2 SVGEGT. The CDR3 nucleotides read TGTGCCAGCAGTTACTCGGCGGACAGGGTTGATCGCAATCAGCCCCAGCATTTT. The encoded protein is CASSYSADRVDRNQPQHF.

The genes are TRBV10-3 and TRBJ1-2, with 10 bases matching TRBD1. V trimming: 9 bases; J trimming: 7 bases; junction bases outside the gene matches: 20. This CDR3 is built from 17 residues. The germline V gene encodes CDR1 ENHRY and CDR2 SYGVKD. Here the CDR3 DNA reads TGTGCCATTTCTGGATTCGGGACAGGGGATTTTGTAGGTGGCTACACCTTC. Translated: CAISGFGTGDFVGGYTF.

This clonotype was seen at least ten times. This chain uses TRBV7-2 with TRBJ2-1; TRBD2 aligns across 10 bases. V lost 5 bases to trimming and J lost 9 bases; unmatched junction nucleotides: 10. From germline, CDR1 is SGHTA and CDR2 FQGNSA. This CDR3 has 15 residues. CDR3 nucleotide sequence: TGTGCCAGCAGCATTAGCGGGGGGATCCGTCCTGAGCAGTTCTTC. It codes for CASSISGGIRPEQFF.

This sequence joins TRBV12-3 or TRBV12-4 and TRBJ1-2; D possibly corresponds to TRBD1 (6 bases). This CDR3 is built from 15 residues. V was trimmed by 7 bases and J by 1 base, leaving 16 bases between them. CDR3 bases: TGTGCCAGCACCCGGGGGCTAGGGGGTAACTATGGCTACACCTTC. Its translation: CASTRGLGGNYGYTF.

The chain uses TRBV3-1 and TRBJ1-1, with 9 bases lining up with TRBD1. Trimming at V came to 6 bases and at J to 6 bases, leaving 5 bases not matched to a gene. The CDR3 extends over 13 amino acids. CDR1 and CDR2 from the germline V gene are LGHDT and YNNKEL (reference sequence). CDR3 protein: CASRKQGAAEAFF. The CDR3 region has the DNA TGTGCCAGCAGGAAACAGGGGGCCGCTGAAGCTTTCTTT.

This clonotype was seen just once. This sequence joins TRBV7-9 and TRBJ1-6, with D uncertain. V was cut by 3 bases and J by 13 bases, with 10 bases left in between. In germline, CDR1 is SEHNR, CDR2 FQNEAQ (reference sequence). CDR3 size: 12 residues. CDR3 sequence: CASSFDAGPLHF. CDR3 coding DNA: TGTGCCAGCAGCTTCGACGCCGGCCCCCTCCACTTT.

The rearrangement joins TRBV7-2 to TRBJ2-1; D gene uncertain. V was shortened by 1 base and J by 3 bases, with 7 bases between the two germline ends. The CDR3 is 14 residues long. The V gene's germline CDR1 is SGHTA and CDR2 FQGNSA. CDR3 region: CASSLGWGYNEQFF. CDR3 bases: TGTGCCAGCAGCTTAGGTTGGGGCTACAATGAGCAGTTCTTC. Full variable domain (rest looked up from reference TRBV7-2 and TRBJ2-1): GAGVSQSPSNKVTEKGKDVELRCDPISGHTALYWYRQSLGQGLEFLIYFQGNSAPDKSGLPSDRFSAERTGGSVSTLTIQRTQQEDSAVYLCASSLGWGYNEQFFGPGTRLTVL.

The table lists this clonotype with a few counts. This rearrangement joins TRBV3-1 to TRBJ1-2, with a possible D match to TRBD1 (6 bases). The CDR3 totals 14 residues. With 4 bases removed from V and 4 bases from J, the gap between germline ends came to 13 bases. CDR1 LGHDT and CDR2 YNNKEL come from the germline V gene (reference sequence). CDR3 in DNA: TGTGCCAGCAGCCTGGACAGTCATGTCTATGGCTACACCTTC. This gives the protein CASSLDSHVYGYTF. Together with reference TRBV3-1 and TRBJ1-2, the CDR3 gives the full variable domain: DTAVSQTPKYLVTQMGNDKSIKCEQNLGHDTMYWYKQDSKKFLKIMFSYNNKELIINETVPNRFSPKSPDKAHLNLHINSLELGDSAVYFCASSLDSHVYGYTFGSGTRLTVV.

The chain combines TRBV3-1 with TRBJ1-2, with 7 nucleotides matching TRBD1. CDR3 length: 16 amino acids. Looked up from germline, CDR1 is LGHDT and CDR2 is YNNKEL (reference sequence). V was pared by 3 bases and J by 2 bases, with 9 bases of the junction left unmatched. CDR3 bases: TGTGCCAGCAGCCATGACGACAGGGCCGAAAACTATGGCTACACCTTC. Translated, it gives CASSHDDRAENYGYTF.

The chain is built from TRBV9 and TRBJ2-1, with 9 bases lining up with TRBD1. After removal of 3 bases from V and 0 bases from J, the junction contained 4 bases not matched to a gene. Germline V CDR1 and CDR2: SGDLS, YYNGEE. The CDR3 spans 16 residues. The CDR3 nucleotides are TGTGCCAGCAGCGATCAGACAGGGGGCTCCTACAATGAGCAGTTCTTC. Residues: CASSDQTGGSYNEQFF.

This clonotype was detected a few times. CDR3 sequence (DNA): TGCAGTGCTAGAGACATGGCAGGGACTGAAGCTTTCTTT. It codes for CSARDMAGTEAFF. V usage is TRBV20-1 and J usage is TRBJ1-1; D is possibly TRBD1 (5 bases). CDR1 is DFQATT, CDR2 SNEGSKA, per germline (reference sequence). There are 13 residues in the CDR3. V lost 0 bases, J lost 5 bases, and 10 bases lay in between.

This clonotype was seen a handful of times. V usage is TRBV9 and J usage is TRBJ2-3; no reliable D call. In germline, CDR1 is SGDLS, CDR2 YYNGEE. The V and J ends lost 3 bases and 3 bases respectively, with 8 bases between them. The CDR3 length is 13 residues. The CDR3 sequence: CASSAARTDTQYF. In DNA, the CDR3 is TGTGCCAGCAGCGCCGCACGTACAGATACGCAGTATTTT.

This clonotype was seen only a few times. The J gene is TRBJ2-1, the V gene TRBV29-1; 8 bases line up with TRBD2. The V gene's germline CDR1 is SQVTM and CDR2 ANQGSEA. Losses at the gene ends were 3 bases for V and 8 bases for J; bases not matched to a gene: 6. The CDR3 has 13 amino acids. The CDR3 loop is CSVDSGEVDEQFF. The CDR3 nucleotides read TGCAGCGTTGATAGCGGGGAGGTGGATGAGCAGTTCTTC.

This sequence joins TRBV11-2 and TRBJ2-2, with D possibly being TRBD1 (5 bases). The V and J ends lost 4 bases and 1 base respectively, with 10 bases between them. The CDR3 covers 15 residues. Germline V CDR1 and CDR2: SGHAT, FQNNGV. The DNA of the CDR3 is TGTGCCAGCAGCTCACCCAGGGTGAACACCGGGGAGCTGTTTTTT. Residues: CASSSPRVNTGELFF.

The chain carries TRBV5-1 and TRBJ1-2, with D uncertain. CDR1 and CDR2 from the germline V gene are SGHRS and YFSETQ. CDR3 length: 14 amino acids. V lost 0 bases and J 0 bases, leaving 6 bases between the germline ends. The CDR3 DNA is TGCGCCAGCAGCTTGGAAGTACCTAACTATGGCTACACCTTC. Protein: CASSLEVPNYGYTF. The full variable domain, its missing parts supplied by reference TRBV5-1 and TRBJ1-2, is KAGVTQTPRYLIKTRGQQVTLSCSPISGHRSVSWYQQTPGQGLQFLFEYFSETQRNKGNFPGRFSGRQFSNSRSEMNVSTLELGDSALYLCASSLEVPNYGYTFGSGTRLTVV.

The chain has TRBV25-1 and TRBJ1-6; D gene unclear. This CDR3 is 15 amino acids long. The V gene's germline CDR1 is MGHDK and CDR2 SYGVNS. Trimming shortened V by 2 bases and J by 8 bases, and 13 bases separated the two germline ends. Here the CDR3 reads CASSERGLWYSPLHF. Written as DNA, the CDR3 is TGTGCCAGCAGTGAACGTGGGTTGTGGTATTCACCCCTCCACTTT.

The CDR3 spells CASSQVVHADRARLHF. The CDR3 DNA reads as TGTGCCAGCAGCCAAGTCGTCCATGCCGACAGGGCTCGCCTCCACTTT. J is TRBJ1-6 and V is TRBV3-1, with TRBD1 matching 7 bases. This CDR3 has 16 residues. Germline-derived CDR1 and CDR2 are LGHDT and YNNKEL (reference sequence). With V trimmed by 1 base and J by 15 bases, 15 bases remained unmatched.

This chain links TRBV7-2 with TRBJ2-3, with unresolved D. The germline CDR1 and CDR2 sequences are SGHTA and FQGNSA. This CDR3 region has 14 residues. Deletions cut 2 bases from V and 4 bases from J, with 10 bases between. The CDR3: CASSLTSSSDTQYF. For the CDR3, the DNA is TGTGCCAGCAGCTTAACATCCTCGTCAGATACGCAGTATTTT.